This T cell receptor beta chain is from a study of metastatic and nonmetastatic thyroid tumors. This clone was seen ten or more times. The V end was cut by 3 bases, the J end by 0 bases, with 3 bases between. CDR1 and CDR2 from the germline V gene are GTSNPN and SVGIG (reference sequence). The CDR3 is 13 residues long. In the original analysis: The distant-metastasis classifier for papillary thyroid cancer was built from CDR3 differences across clinicopathological groups. TCRdb re-called clones via MiXCR from the PCR reads. TCRdb, not the authors, supplied the V and J calls. The data contain about 48,000 clones, roughly 23% of them singletons. Every patient underwent thyroid surgery untreated.

Sample: blood. This chain joins TRBV30 and TRBJ1-6; D gene uncertain. This receptor was obtained from a male donor with papillary thyroid cancer or a benign thyroid nodule (not recorded which). Some clones in this sample may be carry-over from other donors' samples. The CDR3 reads CAWRGSYNSPLHF. DNA for the CDR3: TGTGCCTGGAGGGGCTCCTATAATTCACCCCTCCACTTT.